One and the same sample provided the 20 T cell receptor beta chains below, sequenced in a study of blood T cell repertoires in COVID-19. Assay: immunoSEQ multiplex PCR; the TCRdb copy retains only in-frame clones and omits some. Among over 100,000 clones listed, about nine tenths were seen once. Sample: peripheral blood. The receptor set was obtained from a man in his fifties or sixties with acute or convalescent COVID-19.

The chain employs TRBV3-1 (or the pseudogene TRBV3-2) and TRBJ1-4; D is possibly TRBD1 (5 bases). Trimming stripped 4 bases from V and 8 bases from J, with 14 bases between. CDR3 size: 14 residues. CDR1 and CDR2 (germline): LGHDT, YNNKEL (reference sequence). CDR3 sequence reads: CASSLFGGSEKLFF. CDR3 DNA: TGTGCCAGCAGCCTTTTCGGGGGAAGCGAAAAACTGTTTTTT.

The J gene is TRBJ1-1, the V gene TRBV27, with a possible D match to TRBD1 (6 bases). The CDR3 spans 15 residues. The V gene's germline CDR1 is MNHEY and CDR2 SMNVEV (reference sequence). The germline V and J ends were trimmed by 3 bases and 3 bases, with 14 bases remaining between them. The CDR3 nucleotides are TGTGCCAGCAGTTTGGGGGGGCAAATGGACACTGAAGCTTTCTTT. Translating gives CASSLGGQMDTEAFF.

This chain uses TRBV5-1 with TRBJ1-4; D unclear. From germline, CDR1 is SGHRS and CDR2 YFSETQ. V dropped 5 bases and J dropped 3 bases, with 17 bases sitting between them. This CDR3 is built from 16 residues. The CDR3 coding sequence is TGCGCCAGCAGAGATGGAGCTAGTCGCCCTAATGAAAAACTGTTTTTT. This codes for CASRDGASRPNEKLFF. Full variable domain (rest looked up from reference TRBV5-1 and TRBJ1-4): KAGVTQTPRYLIKTRGQQVTLSCSPISGHRSVSWYQQTPGQGLQFLFEYFSETQRNKGNFPGRFSGRQFSNSRSEMNVSTLELGDSALYLCASRDGASRPNEKLFFGSGTQLSVL.

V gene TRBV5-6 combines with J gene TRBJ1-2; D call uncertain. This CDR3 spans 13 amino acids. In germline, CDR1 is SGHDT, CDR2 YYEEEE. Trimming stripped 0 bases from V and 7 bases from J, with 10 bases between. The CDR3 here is CASSLAPETGYTF. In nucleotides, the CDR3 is TGTGCCAGCAGCTTGGCCCCGGAGACTGGCTACACCTTC. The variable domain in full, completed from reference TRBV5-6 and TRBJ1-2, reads DAGVTQSPTHLIKTRGQQVTLRCSPKSGHDTVSWYQQALGQGPQFIFQYYEEEERQRGNFPDRFSGHQFPNYSSELNVNALLLGDSALYLCASSLAPETGYTFGSGTRLTVV.

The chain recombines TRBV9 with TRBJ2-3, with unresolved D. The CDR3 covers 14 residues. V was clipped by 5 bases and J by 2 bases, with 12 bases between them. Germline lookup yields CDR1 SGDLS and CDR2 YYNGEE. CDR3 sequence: CASSPGLITDTQYF. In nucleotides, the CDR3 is TGTGCCAGCAGTCCCGGTTTAATCACAGATACGCAGTATTTT.

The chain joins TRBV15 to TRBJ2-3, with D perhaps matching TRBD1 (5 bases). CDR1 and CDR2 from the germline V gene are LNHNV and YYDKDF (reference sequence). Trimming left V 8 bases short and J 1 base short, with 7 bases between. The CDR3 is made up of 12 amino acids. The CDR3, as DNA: TGTGCCACCGCCAGGGGCACAGATACGCAGTATTTT. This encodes CATARGTDTQYF.

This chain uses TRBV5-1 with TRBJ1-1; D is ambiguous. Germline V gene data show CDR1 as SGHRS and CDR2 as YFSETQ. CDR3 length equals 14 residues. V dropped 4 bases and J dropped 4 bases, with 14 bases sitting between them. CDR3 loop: CASSLTAGSTEAFF. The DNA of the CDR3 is TGCGCCAGCAGCCTTACAGCGGGGAGCACTGAAGCTTTCTTT.

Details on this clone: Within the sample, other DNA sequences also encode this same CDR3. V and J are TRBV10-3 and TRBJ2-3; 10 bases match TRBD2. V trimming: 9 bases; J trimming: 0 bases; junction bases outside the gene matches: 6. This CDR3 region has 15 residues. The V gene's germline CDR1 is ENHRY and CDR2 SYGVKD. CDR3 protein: CAMGASGGSTDTQYF. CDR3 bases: TGTGCCATGGGGGCTAGCGGGGGTAGCACAGATACGCAGTATTTT.

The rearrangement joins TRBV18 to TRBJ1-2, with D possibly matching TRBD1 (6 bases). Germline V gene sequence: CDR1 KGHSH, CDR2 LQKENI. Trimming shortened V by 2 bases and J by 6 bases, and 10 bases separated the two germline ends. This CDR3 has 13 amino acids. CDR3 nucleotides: TGTGCCAGCTCACCAGGACAGAGCGATGGCTACACCTTC. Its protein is CASSPGQSDGYTF.

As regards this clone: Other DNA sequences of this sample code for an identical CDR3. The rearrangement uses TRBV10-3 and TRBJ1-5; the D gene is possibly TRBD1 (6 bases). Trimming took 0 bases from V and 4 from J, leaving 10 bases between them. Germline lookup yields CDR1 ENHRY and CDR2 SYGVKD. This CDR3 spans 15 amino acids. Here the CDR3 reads CAISESRQGNQPQHF. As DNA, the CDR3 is TGTGCCATCAGTGAGTCGAGGCAGGGGAATCAGCCCCAGCATTTT.

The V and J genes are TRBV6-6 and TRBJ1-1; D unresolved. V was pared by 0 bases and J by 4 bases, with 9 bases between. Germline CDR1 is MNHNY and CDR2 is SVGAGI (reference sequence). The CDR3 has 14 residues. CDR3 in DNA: TGTGCCAGCAGTTACTCATCAGGTGGCACTGAAGCTTTCTTT. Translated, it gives CASSYSSGGTEAFF.

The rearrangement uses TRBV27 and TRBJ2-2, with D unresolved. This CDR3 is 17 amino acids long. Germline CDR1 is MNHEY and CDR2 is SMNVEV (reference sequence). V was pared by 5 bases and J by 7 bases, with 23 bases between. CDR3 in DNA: TGTGCCAGCAGTCCTTATTCCGCTGGTACTACAAGCGGGGAGCTGTTTTTT. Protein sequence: CASSPYSAGTTSGELFF.

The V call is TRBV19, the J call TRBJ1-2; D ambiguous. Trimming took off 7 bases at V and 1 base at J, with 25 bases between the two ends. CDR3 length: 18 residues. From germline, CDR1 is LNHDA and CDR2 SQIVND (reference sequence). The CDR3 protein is CASTTPSDEGFFNYGYTF. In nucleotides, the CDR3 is TGTGCCAGTACCACACCCTCGGACGAGGGTTTTTTTAACTATGGCTACACCTTC.

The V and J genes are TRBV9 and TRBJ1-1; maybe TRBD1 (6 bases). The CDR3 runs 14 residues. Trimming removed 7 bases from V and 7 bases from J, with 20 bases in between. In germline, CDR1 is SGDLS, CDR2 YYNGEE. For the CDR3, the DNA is TGTGCCAGCTCTCCAGGGGCGTACCCTAGTGAAGCTTTCTTT. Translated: CASSPGAYPSEAFF. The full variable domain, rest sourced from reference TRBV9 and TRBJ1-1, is DSGVTQTPKHLITATGQRVTLRCSPRSGDLSVYWYQQSLDQGLQFLIQYYNGEERAKGNILERFSAQQFPDLHSELNLSSLELGDSALYFCASSPGAYPSEAFFGQGTRLTVV.

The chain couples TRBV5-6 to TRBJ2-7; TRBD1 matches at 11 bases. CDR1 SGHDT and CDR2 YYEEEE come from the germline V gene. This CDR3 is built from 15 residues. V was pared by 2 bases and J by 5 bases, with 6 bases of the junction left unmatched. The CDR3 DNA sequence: TGTGCCAGCAGCTTAAGGACAGGGGGCTGGGACGAGCAGTACTTC. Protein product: CASSLRTGGWDEQYF.

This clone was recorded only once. The CDR3 nucleotides read TGCAGCGTTGTAATAGCCCGGGGTCAGCCCCAGCATTTT. Translated: CSVVIARGQPQHF. The chain recombines TRBV29-1 with TRBJ1-5; no clear D. The length of the CDR3 is 13 residues. Germline CDR1 is SQVTM and CDR2 is ANQGSEA. V was pared by 4 bases and J by 6 bases, with 13 bases between.

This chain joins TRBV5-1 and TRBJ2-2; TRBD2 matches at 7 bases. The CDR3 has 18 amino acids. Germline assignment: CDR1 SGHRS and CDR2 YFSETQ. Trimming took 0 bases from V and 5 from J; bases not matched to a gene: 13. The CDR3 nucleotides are TGCGCCAGCAGCTTGGAGGGGTGGGCTAGCGGACCTACCGGGGAGCTGTTTTTT. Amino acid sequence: CASSLEGWASGPTGELFF.

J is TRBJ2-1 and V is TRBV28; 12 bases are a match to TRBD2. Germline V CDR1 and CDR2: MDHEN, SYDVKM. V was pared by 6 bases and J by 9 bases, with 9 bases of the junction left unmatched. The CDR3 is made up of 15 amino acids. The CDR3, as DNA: TGTGCCAGCAGCCCAACTAGCGGGGGGCCTGGTGAGCAGTTCTTC. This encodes CASSPTSGGPGEQFF.

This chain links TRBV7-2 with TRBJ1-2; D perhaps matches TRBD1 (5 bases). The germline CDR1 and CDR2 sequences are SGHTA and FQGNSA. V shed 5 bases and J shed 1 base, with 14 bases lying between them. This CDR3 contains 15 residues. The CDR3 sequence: CASSLQTVLNYGYTF. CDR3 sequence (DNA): TGTGCCAGCAGCCTCCAGACAGTCCTTAACTATGGCTACACCTTC.

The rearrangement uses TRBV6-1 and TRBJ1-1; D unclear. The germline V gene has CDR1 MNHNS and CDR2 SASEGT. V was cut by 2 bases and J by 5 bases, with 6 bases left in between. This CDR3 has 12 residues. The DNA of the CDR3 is TGTGCCAGCAGTGAAAGCCTGACTGAAGCTTTCTTT. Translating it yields CASSESLTEAFF.